The 20 T cell receptor beta chains reported below all come from one sample, sequenced in a study of T cell changes during pregnancy in multiple sclerosis. TCRdb's copy holds only in-frame clones and misses some; the assay was immunoSEQ multiplex PCR. Here the sample spans approximately 65,000 clones, around 92% being singletons. Sequencing was performed on CD8+ T cells from peripheral blood mononuclear cells, taken in the third trimester of pregnancy. Receptor source: a female donor in good health, enrolled as a control in a pregnancy study.

In the case of this clone: The sample carries other DNA sequences with the same CDR3. The chain couples TRBV4-3 to TRBJ2-7, with 9 positions matching TRBD1. The V and J ends lost 3 bases and 1 base, in that order; junction bases with no gene match: 1. The germline V gene encodes CDR1 LGHNA and CDR2 YSLEER. There are 14 residues in the CDR3. Written as DNA, the CDR3 is TGCGCCAGCAGCCAGGACAGGGGATCCTACGAGCAGTACTTC. This gives the protein CASSQDRGSYEQYF.

V and J are TRBV29-1 and TRBJ2-1, with D possibly matching TRBD2 (6 bases). Per the germline V gene, CDR1 is SQVTM and CDR2 is ANQGSEA. Trimming removed 4 bases from V and 0 bases from J, with 19 bases in between. CDR3 length: 17 amino acids. CDR3 residues: CSVVGPSDGSSYNEQFF. DNA of the CDR3: TGCAGCGTTGTTGGCCCTAGCGACGGAAGCTCCTACAATGAGCAGTTCTTC.

The V gene is TRBV5-1, the J gene TRBJ2-7; TRBD2 might be the D (5 bases). Germline CDR1 and CDR2: SGHRS and YFSETQ. The CDR3 consists of 14 residues. Trimming removed 0 bases from V and 2 bases from J, with 9 bases in between. In nucleotides, the CDR3 is TGCGCCAGCAGCTTGGTTAGCGCGACCTACGAGCAGTACTTC. It is translated as CASSLVSATYEQYF.

V is TRBV14 and J is TRBJ1-1; possibly TRBD1 for D (5 bases). Trimming shortened V by 5 bases and J by 3 bases, and 7 bases separated the two germline ends. This CDR3 comprises 12 residues. CDR1 SGHDN and CDR2 FVKESK come from the germline V gene. The CDR3 DNA sequence: TGTGCCAGCAGCTGGGGGGACACTGAAGCTTTCTTT. Protein: CASSWGDTEAFF.

This chain links TRBV9 with TRBJ2-7, with a tentative D call TRBD1 (5 bases). Germline V CDR1 and CDR2: SGDLS, YYNGEE. Trimming stripped 0 bases from V and 6 bases from J, with 13 bases between. The CDR3 length is 14 residues. The CDR3 reads CASSVAIGASEQYF. The CDR3 coding sequence is TGTGCCAGCAGCGTAGCTATAGGGGCGTCCGAGCAGTACTTC.

This sequence joins TRBV14 and TRBJ2-3, with a weak D call TRBD2 (5 bases). Looked up from germline, CDR1 is SGHDN and CDR2 is FVKESK. This CDR3 region has 15 residues. V was clipped by 3 bases and J by 2 bases, with 12 bases between them. CDR3 bases: TGTGCCAGCAGCCACCTAGCCGGTATCACAGATACGCAGTATTTT. Residues: CASSHLAGITDTQYF.

V gene TRBV11-1 combines with J gene TRBJ1-1; tentatively, D is TRBD1 (6 bases). The CDR3 length is 15 residues. The V end lost 0 bases, the J end lost 4 bases, and 12 bases lay between the germline ends. Germline assignment: CDR1 SGHAT and CDR2 FQDESV (reference sequence). CDR3 bases: TGTGCCAGCAGCTTAGCGAGGACAGTCGGCACTGAAGCTTTCTTT. Translating it yields CASSLARTVGTEAFF.

The rearrangement uses TRBV7-9 and TRBJ1-4, with 9 bases aligning to TRBD1. The CDR3 runs to 15 residues. The germline V gene has CDR1 SEHNR and CDR2 FQNEAQ (reference sequence). The V segment lost 5 bases and the J segment 3 bases; nucleotides outside the gene matches: 4. This CDR3 is CASSTRQGANEKLFF. The CDR3 region has the DNA TGTGCCAGCAGCACACGACAGGGGGCTAATGAAAAACTGTTTTTT.

This clone was seen a single time. The chain is built from TRBV13 and TRBJ2-3, with D unclear. Trimming cost V 0 bases and J 6 bases, with 4 bases left between them. This CDR3 has 12 residues. Germline-derived CDR1 and CDR2 are PRHDT and FYEKMQ (reference sequence). The CDR3 DNA follows: TGTGCCAGCAGCTTAGGCCGGGATACGCAGTATTTT. Protein product: CASSLGRDTQYF.

J is TRBJ2-7 and V is TRBV27; the match to TRBD2 covers 12 bases. Trimming took 6 bases from V and 7 from J; bases not matched to a gene: 10. Germline CDR1 is MNHEY and CDR2 is SMNVEV (reference sequence). The CDR3 contains 15 residues. The CDR3 DNA reads as TGTGCCAGCAGCCAGACTAGCGGGGGCGGAGGGGAGCAGTACTTC. Translated: CASSQTSGGGGEQYF.

V is TRBV19 and J is TRBJ1-1; maybe TRBD1 (6 bases). Between the trimmed V and J ends, which lost 9 bases and 0 bases, there was a span of 20 bases. The CDR3 runs to 16 residues. Germline CDR1 LNHDA, CDR2 SQIVND (reference sequence). The CDR3 protein is CASNPTGPLVNTEAFF. In DNA form, the CDR3 reads TGTGCCAGCAACCCTACAGGGCCCTTGGTGAACACTGAAGCTTTCTTT.

This chain links TRBV5-4 with TRBJ2-3; D is unclear. The CDR3 extends over 14 amino acids. The V and J ends lost 0 bases and 4 bases respectively, with 9 bases between them. CDR1 and CDR2 from the germline V gene are SGHNT and YYREEE (reference sequence). CDR3 loop: CASSLVTNADTQYF. Written as DNA, the CDR3 is TGTGCCAGCAGCTTGGTCACTAACGCAGATACGCAGTATTTT.

This chain links TRBV7-3 with TRBJ2-3, with D possibly TRBD2 on 6 matching bases. Trimming cost V 4 bases and J 0 bases, with 14 bases left between them. CDR1 SGHTA and CDR2 FQGTGA come from the germline V gene. This CDR3 is 16 amino acids long. CDR3 DNA sequence: TGTGCCAGCAGCTCGATAGCCGGGACTAGCACAGATACGCAGTATTTT. Translation: CASSSIAGTSTDTQYF.

This clone has only one observation. The V and J genes are TRBV7-2 and TRBJ1-1; 9 bases map to TRBD1. Trimming cost V 0 bases and J 5 bases; bases outside gene matches: 4. The CDR3 length is 15 residues. Germline loops: CDR1 SGHTA, CDR2 FQGNSA. CDR3 nucleotide sequence: TGTGCCAGCAGCTTAGCGGGGACAGGGTGGACTGAAGCTTTCTTT. Its translation is CASSLAGTGWTEAFF.

This sequence joins TRBV7-2 and TRBJ2-7, with 9 positions matching TRBD2. V trimming: 1 base; J trimming: 4 bases; junction bases outside the gene matches: 14. This CDR3 is built from 18 residues. Germline values: CDR1 SGHTA, CDR2 FQGNSA. This CDR3 reads CASSLDVISGGYGYEQYF. CDR3 nucleotides: TGTGCCAGCAGCTTAGATGTAATAAGCGGGGGGTATGGGTACGAGCAGTACTTC.

V is TRBV4-3 and J is TRBJ1-1; D is perhaps TRBD1 (6 bases). Trimming took 6 bases from V and 0 from J, leaving 14 bases between them. CDR1 is LGHNA and CDR2 is YSLEER in the germline V gene. The CDR3 is 15 residues long. The CDR3 region has the DNA TGCGCCAGCAGTCCCAGGGGTTCCATGAACACTGAAGCTTTCTTT. Protein sequence: CASSPRGSMNTEAFF.

This clone was detected once. The chain couples TRBV11-2 to TRBJ2-5; TRBD2 matches at 10 bases. The germline V gene has CDR1 SGHAT and CDR2 FQNNGV. The CDR3 has 16 residues. V gave up 2 bases and J gave up 3 bases; unmatched junction bases: 6. This CDR3 reads CASSLILAGEEETQYF. DNA of the CDR3: TGTGCCAGCAGCTTAATTCTAGCGGGGGAGGAAGAGACCCAGTACTTC. The variable domain in full, with the rest retrieved from reference TRBV11-2 and TRBJ2-5, is EAGVAQSPRYKIIEKRQSVAFWCNPISGHATLYWYQQILGQGPKLLIQFQNNGVVDDSQLPKDRFSAERLKGVDSTLKIQPAKLEDSAVYLCASSLILAGEEETQYFGPGTRLLVL.

The chain links TRBV11-2 to TRBJ1-1; 8 nucleotides align to TRBD1. Germline lookup yields CDR1 SGHAT and CDR2 FQNNGV. J gave up 5 bases and V 3 bases, and 11 bases lay outside the gene matches. The CDR3 is made up of 16 amino acids. The CDR3 spells CASSFPGDRGWTEAFF. The CDR3 DNA is TGTGCCAGCAGCTTCCCCGGAGACAGGGGTTGGACTGAAGCTTTCTTT.

This clone is a singleton in its sample. The chain carries TRBV30 and TRBJ1-5; TRBD1 matches at 8 bases. Germline trimming cut 4 bases from V and 4 bases from J; bases unmatched to any gene: 3. Germline CDR1 is GTSNPN and CDR2 is SVGIG (reference sequence). There are 13 residues in the CDR3. As DNA, the CDR3 is TGTGCCTGGACGACAGGGGATAATCAGCCCCAGCATTTT. Its translation is CAWTTGDNQPQHF.

The gene calls are TRBV6-6 and TRBJ2-1, with 11 bases fitting TRBD2. The ends lost 6 bases at V and 7 bases at J; junction bases unmatched: 8. The CDR3 is made up of 15 amino acids. From germline, CDR1 is MNHNY and CDR2 SVGAGI (reference sequence). DNA for the CDR3: TGTGCCAGCAGGGGACCGGGACTAGCGGAAAATGAGCAGTTCTTC. This sequence encodes CASRGPGLAENEQFF.